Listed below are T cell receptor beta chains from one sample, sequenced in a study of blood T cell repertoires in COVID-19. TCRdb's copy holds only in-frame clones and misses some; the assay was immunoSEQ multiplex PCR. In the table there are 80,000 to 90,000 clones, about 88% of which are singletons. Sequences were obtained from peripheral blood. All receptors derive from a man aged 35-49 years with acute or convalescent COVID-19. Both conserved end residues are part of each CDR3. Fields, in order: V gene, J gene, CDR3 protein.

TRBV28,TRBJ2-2,CASSLSVNTGELFF
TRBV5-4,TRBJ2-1,CASSSASGRDNEQFF
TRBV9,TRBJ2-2,CASMSGLIGELFF
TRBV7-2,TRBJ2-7,CASSFGLYEQYF
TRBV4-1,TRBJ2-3,CASSQETSGGALAGDTQYF
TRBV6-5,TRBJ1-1,CASTMDRGGTEAFF
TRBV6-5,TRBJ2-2,CASTTGGTGELFF
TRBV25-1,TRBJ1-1,CASSPRTGPMNTEAFF
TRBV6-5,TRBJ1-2,CASSPGQGGWGYTF
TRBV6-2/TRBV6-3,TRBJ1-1,CASSYKEFGQPNTEAFF
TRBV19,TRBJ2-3,CASSQTDTQYF
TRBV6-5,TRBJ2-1,CASSYSTSGRAEQFF
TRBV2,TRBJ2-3,CASRDSETDTQYF
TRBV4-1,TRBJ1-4,CASSTGQGAQTHEKLFF
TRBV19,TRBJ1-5,CASSIEGTGINQPQHF
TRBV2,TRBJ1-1,CASSELRRTEAFF
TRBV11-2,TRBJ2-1,CASSGNFGGAYNEQFF
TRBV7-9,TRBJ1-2,CASSHGGQGNGYTF
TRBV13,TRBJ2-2,CASSRTGRSGELFF
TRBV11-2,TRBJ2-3,CASSLGGRFGTDTQYF
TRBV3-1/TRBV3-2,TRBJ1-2,CASSQDRTGVGYTF
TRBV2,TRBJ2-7,CASGQYEQYF
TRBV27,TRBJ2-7,CASSPGGSYEQYF
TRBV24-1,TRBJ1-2,CATSDWRRPPFSYGYTF
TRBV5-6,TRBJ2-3,CASSFFDRLSDTQYF
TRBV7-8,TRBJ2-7,CASSLTSGPYEQYF
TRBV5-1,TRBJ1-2,CASSPGGFGPSGANYGYTF
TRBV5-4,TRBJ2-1,CASSPGTRIFEQFF
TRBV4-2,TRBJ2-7,CASSQLLQGLAEQYF
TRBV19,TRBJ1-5,CASIPGSGSNQPQHF
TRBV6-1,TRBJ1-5,CASSEVGGTASQPQHF
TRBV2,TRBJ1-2,CASSGVGGDGYTF
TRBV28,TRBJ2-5,CASSLPDRGVKTQYF
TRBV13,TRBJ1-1,CASSSVNMNTEAFF
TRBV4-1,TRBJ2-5,CASSQSQGGVQETQYF
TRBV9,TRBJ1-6,CASSVGDSTTSSYNSPLHF
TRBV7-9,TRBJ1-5,CASSPQPGESQPQHF
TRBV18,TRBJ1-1,CASSPPGGFTEAFF
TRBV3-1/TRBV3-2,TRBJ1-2,CASSLNDIYGYTF
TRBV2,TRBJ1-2,CASTPGQLTGGYTF
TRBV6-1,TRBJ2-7,CASSEEGDRVGYEQYF
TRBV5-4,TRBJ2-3,CASSSRTLSTDTQYF
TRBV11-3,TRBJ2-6,CASSPSSGANVLTF
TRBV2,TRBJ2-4,CASSVSLGVTNIQYF
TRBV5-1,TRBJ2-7,CASSLSTGVSSYEQYF
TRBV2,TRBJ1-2,CASSTREGDYTF
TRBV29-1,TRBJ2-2,CSVLPSGALAGELFF
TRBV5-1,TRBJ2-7,CASSLLAGGTLEQYF
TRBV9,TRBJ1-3,CASSVGGAPGNTIYF
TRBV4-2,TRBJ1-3,CASSPEQVSNTIYF
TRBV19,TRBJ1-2,CASGRGSNYGYTF
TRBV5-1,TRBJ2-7,CASSGDSRYEQYF
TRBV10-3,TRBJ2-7,CAIRMAGSSYEQYF
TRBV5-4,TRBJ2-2,CASGRAPTNTGELFF
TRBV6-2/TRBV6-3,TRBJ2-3,CASSQTSRGTDTQYF
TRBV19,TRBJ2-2,CASSNPAAGASTGELFF
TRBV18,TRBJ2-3,CASSPSARADTQYF
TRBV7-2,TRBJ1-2,CASSPGTEKNYGYTF
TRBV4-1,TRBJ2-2,CASSQDEGVDTGELFF